This TCR beta chain was sequenced in a study of blood T cell repertoires in COVID-19. On the study more broadly: Specimens from acute and convalescent COVID-19 originated in the United States, Italy and Spain. PBMCs, B-cell-depleted T cells, or T cells provided the cDNA or gDNA that made up the material.

Profiled with immunoSEQ multiplex PCR; TCRdb holds only in-frame clones, not every one. The sample holds 110,000 or so clones, 85% seen once. The CDR3 totals 15 residues. V shed 3 bases and J shed 1 base, with 11 bases lying between them. Germline loops: CDR1 WSHSY, CDR2 SAAADI. The sequence was obtained from a woman aged 55-70 years with COVID-19, enrolled during active disease. What was sequenced was peripheral blood. This sequence joins TRBV10-2 and TRBJ2-3; no clear D. CDR3 amino acids: CASSENPRGTDTQYF. The DNA of the CDR3 is TGCGCCAGCAGTGAAAACCCCCGAGGCACAGATACGCAGTATTTT.